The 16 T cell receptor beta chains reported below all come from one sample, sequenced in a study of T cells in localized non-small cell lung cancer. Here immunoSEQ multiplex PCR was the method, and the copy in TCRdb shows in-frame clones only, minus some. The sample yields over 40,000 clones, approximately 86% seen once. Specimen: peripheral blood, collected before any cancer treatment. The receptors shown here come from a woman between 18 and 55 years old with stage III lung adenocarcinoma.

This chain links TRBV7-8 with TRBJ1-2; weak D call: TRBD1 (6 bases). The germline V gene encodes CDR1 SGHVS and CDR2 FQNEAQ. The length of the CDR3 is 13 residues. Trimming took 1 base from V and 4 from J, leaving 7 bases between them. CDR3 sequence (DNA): TGTGCCAGCAGCTTAGTGGACAGCTATGGCTACACCTTC. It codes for CASSLVDSYGYTF.

The CDR3 coding sequence is TGTGCCTGGAGTGTTACAGGGGGCGCGTACGAGCAGTACTTC. Its translation: CAWSVTGGAYEQYF. The genes are TRBV30 and TRBJ2-7; TRBD1 matches 9 bases. Trimming removed 0 bases from V and 4 bases from J; junction bases left unmatched: 4. Germline CDR1 GTSNPN, CDR2 SVGIG (reference sequence). CDR3 length: 14 residues.

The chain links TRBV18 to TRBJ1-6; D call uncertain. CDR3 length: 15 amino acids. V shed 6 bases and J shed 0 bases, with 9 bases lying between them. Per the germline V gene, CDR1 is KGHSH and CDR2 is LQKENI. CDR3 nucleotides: TGTGCCAGCTCCTTACAAAGCTCCTATAATTCACCCCTCCACTTT. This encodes CASSLQSSYNSPLHF.

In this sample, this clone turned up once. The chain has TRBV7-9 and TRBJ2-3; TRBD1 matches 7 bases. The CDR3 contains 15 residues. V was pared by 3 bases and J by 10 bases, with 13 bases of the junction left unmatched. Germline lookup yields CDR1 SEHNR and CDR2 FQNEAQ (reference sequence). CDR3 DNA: TGTGCCAGCAGCTTTACCCGGACAGGACCGTGGTCGCAGTATTTT. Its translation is CASSFTRTGPWSQYF.

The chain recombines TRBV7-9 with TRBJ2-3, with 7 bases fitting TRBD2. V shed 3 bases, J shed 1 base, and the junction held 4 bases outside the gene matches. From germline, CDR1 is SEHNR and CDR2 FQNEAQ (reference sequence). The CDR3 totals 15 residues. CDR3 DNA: TGTGCCAGCAGCTTTTCTAGCGGAGGCACAGATACGCAGTATTTT. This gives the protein CASSFSSGGTDTQYF.

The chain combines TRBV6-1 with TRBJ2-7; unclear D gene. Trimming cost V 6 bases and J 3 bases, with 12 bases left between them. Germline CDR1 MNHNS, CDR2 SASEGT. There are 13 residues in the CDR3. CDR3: CASSLETGYEQYF. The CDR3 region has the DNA TGTGCCAGCAGCCTTGAGACCGGCTACGAGCAGTACTTC.

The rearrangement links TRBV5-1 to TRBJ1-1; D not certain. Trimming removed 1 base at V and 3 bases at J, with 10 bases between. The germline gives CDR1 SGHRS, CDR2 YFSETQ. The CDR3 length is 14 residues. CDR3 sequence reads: CASSLRLLDTEAFF. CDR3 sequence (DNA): TGCGCCAGCAGCTTGCGGCTGCTGGACACTGAAGCTTTCTTT.

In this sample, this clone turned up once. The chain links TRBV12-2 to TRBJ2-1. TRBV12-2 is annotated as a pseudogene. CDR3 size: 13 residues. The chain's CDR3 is CASRSFCRPEQFF. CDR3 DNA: TGTGCAAGTCGCTCCTTCTGTAGGCCGGAGCAGTTCTTC.

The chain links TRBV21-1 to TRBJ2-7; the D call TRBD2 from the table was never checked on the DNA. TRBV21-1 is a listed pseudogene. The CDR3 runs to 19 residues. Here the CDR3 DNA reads TGTGCCAGCAGCAAAGTAGATTCGAGGCGCGGCAGCTGCTCCTACGAGCAGTACTTC. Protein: CASSKVDSRRGSCSYEQYF.

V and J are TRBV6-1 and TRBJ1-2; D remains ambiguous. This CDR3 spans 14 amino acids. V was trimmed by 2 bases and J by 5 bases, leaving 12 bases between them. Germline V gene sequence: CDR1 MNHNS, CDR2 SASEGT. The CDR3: CASSEIALPYGYTF. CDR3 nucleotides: TGTGCCAGCAGTGAAATTGCCCTACCGTATGGCTACACCTTC.

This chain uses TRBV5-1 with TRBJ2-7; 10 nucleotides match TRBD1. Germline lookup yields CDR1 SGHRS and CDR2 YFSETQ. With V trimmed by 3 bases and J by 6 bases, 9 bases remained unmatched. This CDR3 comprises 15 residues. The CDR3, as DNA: TGCGCCAGCAGCTGGGGGCCGGGACAGGGGATCGAGCAGTACTTC. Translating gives CASSWGPGQGIEQYF. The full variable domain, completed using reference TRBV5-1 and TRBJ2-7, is KAGVTQTPRYLIKTRGQQVTLSCSPISGHRSVSWYQQTPGQGLQFLFEYFSETQRNKGNFPGRFSGRQFSNSRSEMNVSTLELGDSALYLCASSWGPGQGIEQYFGPGTRLTVT.

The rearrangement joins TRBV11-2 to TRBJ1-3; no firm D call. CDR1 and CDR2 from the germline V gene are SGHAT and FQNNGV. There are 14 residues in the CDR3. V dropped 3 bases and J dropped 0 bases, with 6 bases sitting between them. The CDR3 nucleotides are TGTGCCAGCAGCTTGGCCAGCTCTGGAAACACCATATATTTT. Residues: CASSLASSGNTIYF. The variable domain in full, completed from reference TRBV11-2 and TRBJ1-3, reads EAGVAQSPRYKIIEKRQSVAFWCNPISGHATLYWYQQILGQGPKLLIQFQNNGVVDDSQLPKDRFSAERLKGVDSTLKIQPAKLEDSAVYLCASSLASSGNTIYFGEGSWLTVV.

CDR3 protein: CASSAGTGRRYGYTF. The CDR3, as DNA: TGTGCCAGCAGTGCGGGGACAGGCCGAAGGTATGGCTACACCTTC. The chain combines TRBV6-5 with TRBJ1-2; 8 nucleotides match TRBD1. V lost 5 bases, J lost 5 bases, and 10 bases stayed unmatched. Germline V gene lookup returns CDR1 MNHEY and CDR2 SVGAGI. The CDR3 contains 15 residues.

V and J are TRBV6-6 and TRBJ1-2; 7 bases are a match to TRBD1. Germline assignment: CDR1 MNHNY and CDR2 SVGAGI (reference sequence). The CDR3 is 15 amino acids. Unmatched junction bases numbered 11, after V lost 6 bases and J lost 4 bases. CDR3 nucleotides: TGTGCCAGCAGCCCCGGGACAGCGACACGCTATGGCTACACCTTC. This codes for CASSPGTATRYGYTF.

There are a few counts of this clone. CDR3 sequence: CASSLGGSGNTIYF. The CDR3 bases are TGTGCCAGCAGCCTAGGGGGCTCTGGAAACACCATATATTTT. The chain links TRBV7-2 to TRBJ1-3; D perhaps matches TRBD1 (6 bases). The CDR3 has 14 residues. Germline V gene data show CDR1 as SGHTA and CDR2 as FQGNSA. Trimming took off 5 bases at V and 0 bases at J, with 8 bases between the two ends.

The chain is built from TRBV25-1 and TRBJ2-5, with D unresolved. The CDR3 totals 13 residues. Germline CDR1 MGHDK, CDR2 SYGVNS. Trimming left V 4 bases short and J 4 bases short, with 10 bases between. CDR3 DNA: TGTGCCAGCAGTGCACTGGACCGAGAGACCCAGTACTTC. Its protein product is CASSALDRETQYF.